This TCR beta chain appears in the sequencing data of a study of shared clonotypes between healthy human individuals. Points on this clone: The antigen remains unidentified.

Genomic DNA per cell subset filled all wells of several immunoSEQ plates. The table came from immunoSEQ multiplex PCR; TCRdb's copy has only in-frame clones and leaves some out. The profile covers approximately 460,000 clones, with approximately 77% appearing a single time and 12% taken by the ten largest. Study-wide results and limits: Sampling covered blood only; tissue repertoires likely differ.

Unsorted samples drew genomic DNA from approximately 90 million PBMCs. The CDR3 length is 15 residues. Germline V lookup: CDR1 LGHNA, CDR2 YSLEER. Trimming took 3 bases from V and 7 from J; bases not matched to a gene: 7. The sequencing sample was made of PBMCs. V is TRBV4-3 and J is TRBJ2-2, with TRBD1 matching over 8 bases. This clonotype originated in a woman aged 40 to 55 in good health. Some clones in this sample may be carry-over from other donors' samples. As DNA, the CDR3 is TGCGCCAGCAGCCAGCAGGGGGCTTTAGGCGGGGAGCTGTTTTTT. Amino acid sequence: CASSQQGALGGELFF.